This T cell receptor beta chain was retrieved from a study of neurological immune-mediated disorders. Findings of the study overall: The repertoires of 18 of 34 multiple sclerosis patients fell into one related-CDR3 cluster (a possible signature) under phylogenetic grouping.

From the 5' RACE reads, TCRdb called clonotypes with MiXCR, one entry per CDR3 protein. The sample has about 80,000 distinct CDR3 sequences, 5.8% seen once. Sample time point: longitudinal time-point 2. At least ten counts were recorded for this clonotype. Its specificity is unknown. V lost 6 bases to trimming and J lost 5 bases; unmatched junction nucleotides: 9. Germline CDR1 DFQATT, CDR2 SNEGSKA (reference sequence). The CDR3 has 14 residues. The sequenced sample was PBMCs. The chain links TRBV20-1 to TRBJ1-4, with 7 bases that match TRBD1. The origin of this receptor is a woman aged 55-69 years with multiple sclerosis. CDR3 DNA sequence: TGCAGTGCAGACCCGGGACAGTTAAATGAAAAACTGTTTTTT. Its translation is CSADPGQLNEKLFF.